This passage covers 7 T cell receptor beta chains from one sample sequenced in a study of cytomegalovirus exposure and HLA in healthy donors. A multiplex PCR was run with 60 Vbeta primers and 13 Jbeta primers. This table comes from immunoSEQ multiplex PCR, and its TCRdb copy is limited to in-frame clones, with some not included. The sample holds about 210,000 clones, roughly 85% seen once. Sample: PBMCs. Source of these receptors: a male donor in good health and CMV-seronegative.

The V and J genes are TRBV10-1 and TRBJ2-1; TRBD2 aligns across 13 bases. The CDR3 consists of 19 residues. Trimming removed 6 bases from V and 2 bases from J; junction bases left unmatched: 13. Per germline, CDR1 WNHNN and CDR2 SYGVQD (reference sequence). In nucleotides, the CDR3 is TGCGCCAGCAGAACCACCTTACGACTAGCGGGAGGCACCTACAATGAGCAGTTCTTC. It encodes CASRTTLRLAGGTYNEQFF.

The chain joins TRBV6-6 to TRBJ2-3; 8 nucleotides agree with TRBD2. Germline V gene data show CDR1 as MNHNY and CDR2 as SVGAGI (reference sequence). The CDR3 runs to 16 residues. V shed 2 bases, J shed 0 bases, and the junction held 4 bases outside the gene matches. The CDR3 reads CASSYGAGVSTDTQYF. CDR3 sequence (DNA): TGTGCCAGCAGTTACGGAGCGGGGGTTAGCACAGATACGCAGTATTTT.

The genes are TRBV19 and TRBJ1-1; 10 positions agree with TRBD1. Trimming took 2 bases from V and 1 from J; bases not matched to a gene: 1. Per the germline V gene, CDR1 is LNHDA and CDR2 is SQIVND (reference sequence). The CDR3 spans 15 residues. CDR3 sequence reads: CASSIWTGGNTEAFF. The CDR3 DNA reads TGTGCCAGTAGTATATGGACAGGGGGGAACACTGAAGCTTTCTTT.

The rearrangement links TRBV9 to TRBJ2-3; perhaps TRBD1 as D (6 bases). With 0 bases removed from V and 3 bases from J, the gap between germline ends came to 8 bases. This CDR3 has 14 amino acids. Germline V gene sequence: CDR1 SGDLS, CDR2 YYNGEE. The CDR3 loop reads CASSVDRVTDTQYF. The CDR3 nucleotides read TGTGCCAGCAGCGTAGACAGGGTTACAGATACGCAGTATTTT.

This chain links TRBV6-5 with TRBJ1-1, with D uncertain. CDR1 is MNHEY, CDR2 SVGAGI, per germline. Between the trimmed V and J ends, which lost 9 bases and 5 bases, there was a span of 16 bases. The CDR3 sequence is 13 residues long. The CDR3 protein is CASIAGWSTEAFF. For the CDR3, the DNA is TGTGCCAGTATCGCGGGTTGGAGTACTGAAGCTTTCTTT.

V gene TRBV9 combines with J gene TRBJ2-2, with TRBD1 matching 10 bases. The CDR3 loop spans 17 amino acids. The trim removed 0 bases at V and 4 bases at J, leaving 6 bases unmatched. Germline V gene sequence: CDR1 SGDLS, CDR2 YYNGEE. Written as DNA, the CDR3 is TGTGCCAGCAGCGTAGTGTGGGACAGGGGAGGCACCGGGGAGCTGTTTTTT. It encodes CASSVVWDRGGTGELFF.

This chain joins TRBV18 and TRBJ1-6, with D hard to call. This CDR3 region has 16 residues. CDR1 is KGHSH and CDR2 is LQKENI in the germline V gene. V lost 3 bases and J 7 bases, leaving 16 bases between the germline ends. This chain's CDR3 is CASSPLDSESNSPLHF. CDR3 DNA sequence: TGTGCCAGCTCACCCCTAGATAGTGAATCAAATTCACCCCTCCACTTT.